Presented here are 28 T cell receptor beta chains from one specimen sequenced in a study of cytomegalovirus exposure and HLA in healthy donors. The PCR was carried out with 60 Vbeta primers and 13 Jbeta primers. Only in-frame clones appear in the TCRdb table, and some are missing; sequencing was by immunoSEQ multiplex PCR. The sample has approximately 220,000 clones, 60% to 80% seen once. The material sequenced was PBMCs. Receptors originate from a male donor in good health and CMV-seronegative.

The rearrangement uses TRBV4-3 and TRBJ2-3; TRBD2 agrees at 10 bases. Germline CDR1 is LGHNA and CDR2 is YSLEER. V lost 0 bases to trimming and J lost 4 bases; unmatched junction nucleotides: 10. CDR3 length: 18 amino acids. CDR3 sequence (DNA): TGCGCCAGCAGCCAAGATCGTGGGGTACTAGCGGGACCAGATACGCAGTATTTT. Its translation is CASSQDRGVLAGPDTQYF.

This chain uses TRBV28 with TRBJ1-3, with D perhaps matching TRBD1 (6 bases). Germline assignment: CDR1 MDHEN and CDR2 SYDVKM. Between the trimmed V and J ends, which lost 6 bases and 5 bases, there was a span of 20 bases. The CDR3 runs to 16 residues. The CDR3 is CASSSANREGRNTIYF. CDR3 nucleotide sequence: TGTGCCAGCAGCTCTGCCAACAGGGAAGGTAGAAACACCATATATTTT.

V usage is TRBV28 and J usage is TRBJ1-2, with 8 positions matching TRBD1. CDR1 is MDHEN, CDR2 SYDVKM, per germline. The CDR3 consists of 14 residues. Trimming cost V 7 bases and J 4 bases; bases outside gene matches: 8. CDR3 bases: TGTGCCAGCACCCCCCGGACAGGGATCTATGGCTACACCTTC. Protein product: CASTPRTGIYGYTF.

This chain uses TRBV7-3 with TRBJ2-7, with 11 bases fitting TRBD1. CDR1 and CDR2 (germline): SGHTA, FQGTGA. This CDR3 spans 13 amino acids. V lost 5 bases, J lost 5 bases, and 2 bases stayed unmatched. This chain's CDR3 is CASSAGQGDEQYF. CDR3 in DNA: TGTGCCAGCAGCGCGGGACAGGGGGACGAGCAGTACTTC.

The CDR3 is CASSSTVGYTF. For the CDR3, the DNA is TGTGCCAGCAGCTCCACGGTTGGCTACACCTTC. V usage is TRBV9 and J usage is TRBJ1-2; D is undetermined. There are 11 residues in the CDR3. CDR1 and CDR2 from the germline V gene are SGDLS and YYNGEE. V lost 4 bases and J 7 bases, leaving 8 bases between the germline ends.

The rearrangement joins TRBV30 to TRBJ2-1; TRBD1 matches at 7 bases. Unmatched junction bases numbered 6, after V lost 5 bases and J lost 11 bases. This CDR3 is built from 11 residues. Germline V CDR1 and CDR2: GTSNPN, SVGIG (reference sequence). DNA for the CDR3: TGTGCCTGGTCAGGGGGTAAGCAGCAGTTCTTC. It encodes CAWSGGKQQFF.

The chain joins TRBV9 to TRBJ1-2, with TRBD1 matching over 9 bases. This CDR3 has 17 amino acids. Trimming took 4 bases from V and 0 from J; bases not matched to a gene: 10. Germline assignment: CDR1 SGDLS and CDR2 YYNGEE. As DNA, the CDR3 is TGTGCCAGCAGCCCCTTGACAGGGGGTGACGCTAACTATGGCTACACCTTC. This sequence encodes CASSPLTGGDANYGYTF.

The chain combines TRBV28 with TRBJ2-5; D gene ambiguous. In germline, CDR1 is MDHEN, CDR2 SYDVKM. This CDR3 contains 14 residues. V lost 7 bases and J lost 1, with 13 bases in between. In DNA form, the CDR3 reads TGTGCCAGCAACTCTCAGGCTATCCAAGAGACCCAGTACTTC. Translation: CASNSQAIQETQYF.

The chain carries TRBV29-1 and TRBJ2-5; TRBD2 agrees at 9 bases. This CDR3 has 16 amino acids. Germline trimming cut 3 bases from V and 1 base from J; bases unmatched to any gene: 9. Germline values: CDR1 SQVTM, CDR2 ANQGSEA. In nucleotides, the CDR3 is TGCAGCGTTGATATCTTGCTAGCGGGGCTCCAAGAGACCCAGTACTTC. The encoded protein is CSVDILLAGLQETQYF. The full variable domain, with the rest looked up from reference TRBV29-1 and TRBJ2-5, is SAVISQKPSRDICQRGTSLTIQCQVDSQVTMMFWYRQQPGQSLTLIATANQGSEATYESGFVIDKFPISRPNLTFSTLTVSNMSPEDSSIYLCSVDILLAGLQETQYFGPGTRLLVL.

The V gene is TRBV23-1, the J gene TRBJ2-1; D perhaps matches TRBD1 (5 bases). TRBV23-1 falls under the ORF class, with uncertain function. The V end lost 3 bases, the J end lost 3 bases, and 9 bases lay between the germline ends. There are 14 residues in the CDR3. CDR3 nucleotide sequence: TGCGCCAGCAGTCAGAAAGACAGCTACAATGAGCAGTTCTTC. Translating gives CASSQKDSYNEQFF.

The chain combines TRBV30 with TRBJ2-7, with 8 bases fitting TRBD1. The junction had 11 bases not matched to a gene; V was cut back by 1 base and J by 3 bases. Germline CDR1 and CDR2: GTSNPN and SVGIG (reference sequence). CDR3 length: 16 residues. In DNA, the CDR3 is TGTGCCTGGAGTGCTTTAGGACAGGGAATGCGCTACGAGCAGTACTTC. The encoded protein is CAWSALGQGMRYEQYF.

The CDR3 protein is CASSVGLGGYTF. DNA of the CDR3: TGTGCCAGCAGCGTGGGACTGGGGGGCTACACCTTC. The chain is built from TRBV9 and TRBJ1-2, with D maybe TRBD1 (5 bases). The germline V gene encodes CDR1 SGDLS and CDR2 YYNGEE. Trimming left V 2 bases short and J 8 bases short, with 10 bases between. CDR3 length: 12 residues.

This sequence joins TRBV7-2 and TRBJ2-7; 8 bases are a match to TRBD2. The CDR3 spans 14 residues. After removal of 5 bases from V and 6 bases from J, the junction contained 9 bases not matched to a gene. Germline V gene sequence: CDR1 SGHTA, CDR2 FQGNSA. The CDR3 loop is CASSPGPREAEQYF. CDR3 DNA sequence: TGTGCCAGCAGCCCTGGTCCGCGGGAGGCCGAGCAGTACTTC.

CDR3 nucleotide sequence: TGTGCCAGCAGCGTAGGCCCGGAGACTGAAGCTTTCTTT. It translates to CASSVGPETEAFF. The chain recombines TRBV9 with TRBJ1-1; no clear D. Germline CDR1 reads SGDLS; CDR2 reads YYNGEE. The CDR3 is made up of 13 amino acids. V was clipped by 0 bases and J by 5 bases, with 8 bases between them.

V gene TRBV2 combines with J gene TRBJ2-5; a possible D gene is TRBD2 (6 bases). Germline V gene data show CDR1 as SNHLY and CDR2 as FYNNEI. The CDR3 is 14 amino acids. The V and J ends lost 1 base and 7 bases respectively, with 13 bases between them. This CDR3 reads CASSEDEGRWTQYF. CDR3 DNA: TGTGCCAGCAGTGAAGACGAGGGGAGGTGGACCCAGTACTTC.

J is TRBJ1-1 and V is TRBV5-1, with 7 bases aligning to TRBD1. This CDR3 is built from 15 residues. V gave up 4 bases and J gave up 5 bases; unmatched junction bases: 11. The germline V gene has CDR1 SGHRS and CDR2 YFSETQ. The CDR3 DNA follows: TGCGCCAGCAGCCAGGGACCGACAGGGAATACTGAAGCTTTCTTT. It codes for CASSQGPTGNTEAFF.

The rearrangement links TRBV9 to TRBJ1-1; unclear D gene. This CDR3 spans 14 amino acids. V lost 2 bases and J lost 0, with 8 bases in between. Germline V CDR1 and CDR2: SGDLS, YYNGEE. The chain's CDR3 is CASSVAGMNTEAFF. In DNA form, the CDR3 reads TGTGCCAGCAGCGTCGCGGGGATGAACACTGAAGCTTTCTTT.

V usage is TRBV4-3 and J usage is TRBJ2-5, with D maybe TRBD2 (5 bases). Looked up from germline, CDR1 is LGHNA and CDR2 is YSLEER. The ends were cut back, 1 base at V and 5 bases at J, with 11 bases in the middle. This CDR3 spans 14 amino acids. The CDR3 sequence: CASSQALRGETQYF. The CDR3, as DNA: TGCGCCAGCAGCCAAGCCCTCCGCGGGGAGACCCAGTACTTC.

The chain couples TRBV28 to TRBJ2-7; TRBD2 is a possible D gene (6 bases). The V gene's germline CDR1 is MDHEN and CDR2 SYDVKM. V was cut by 9 bases and J by 2 bases, with 14 bases left in between. The CDR3 runs to 13 residues. The CDR3 protein is CASRGSDPYEQYF. CDR3 sequence (DNA): TGTGCCAGTCGGGGGTCAGACCCCTACGAGCAGTACTTC.

The chain links TRBV5-1 to TRBJ2-2, with 7 bases lining up with TRBD1. The germline V gene has CDR1 SGHRS and CDR2 YFSETQ. There are 14 residues in the CDR3. Unmatched junction bases numbered 7, after V lost 4 bases and J lost 7 bases. CDR3: CASSMTGFSGELFF. CDR3 coding DNA: TGCGCCAGCAGCATGACAGGGTTTAGCGGGGAGCTGTTTTTT.

This clone has only a few counts. This rearrangement joins TRBV4-2 to TRBJ1-3; D is ambiguous. CDR3 length: 15 amino acids. The germline V gene has CDR1 LGHNA and CDR2 YNFKEQ. Between the trimmed V and J ends, which lost 0 bases and 0 bases, there was a span of 6 bases. The CDR3 region has the DNA TGTGCCAGCAGCCAAGATCCCTTCTCTGGAAACACCATATATTTT. Residues: CASSQDPFSGNTIYF.

The CDR3 sequence is CASSPAPTSGRGSYEQYF. Here the CDR3 DNA reads TGTGCCAGCAGCCCGGCGCCGACTAGCGGGAGGGGGTCCTACGAGCAGTACTTC. The rearrangement uses TRBV7-2 and TRBJ2-7, with TRBD2 matching over 14 bases. In germline, CDR1 is SGHTA, CDR2 FQGNSA. V dropped 5 bases and J dropped 1; count of bases not matched to a gene: 10. The CDR3 extends over 18 amino acids. The full variable domain, rest sourced from reference TRBV7-2 and TRBJ2-7, is GAGVSQSPSNKVTEKGKDVELRCDPISGHTALYWYRQSLGQGLEFLIYFQGNSAPDKSGLPSDRFSAERTGGSVSTLTIQRTQQEDSAVYLCASSPAPTSGRGSYEQYFGPGTRLTVT.

This clone was counted a single time. The gene calls are TRBV28 and TRBJ1-1; TRBD1 aligns across 7 bases. The CDR3 extends over 16 amino acids. CDR1 and CDR2 (germline): MDHEN, SYDVKM. With V trimmed by 4 bases and J by 6 bases, 14 bases remained unmatched. Here the CDR3 reads CASSSPPRQGPPEAFF. Written as DNA, the CDR3 is TGTGCCAGCAGTTCCCCACCCCGACAGGGCCCGCCTGAAGCTTTCTTT.

The rearrangement uses TRBV10-1 and TRBJ1-1, with 8 bases lining up with TRBD1. CDR3 size: 15 residues. The ends lost 6 bases at V and 7 bases at J; junction bases unmatched: 13. Germline CDR1 WNHNN, CDR2 SYGVQD (reference sequence). CDR3 in amino acids: CASRAPGTGTCEAFF. CDR3 nucleotide sequence: TGCGCCAGCAGAGCCCCCGGGACAGGAACATGTGAAGCTTTCTTT.

The J gene is TRBJ1-2, the V gene TRBV19, with 8 bases that match TRBD1. Trimming cost V 3 bases and J 5 bases; bases outside gene matches: 5. This CDR3 region has 14 residues. Germline loops: CDR1 LNHDA, CDR2 SQIVND (reference sequence). CDR3 region: CASSMAGGDYGYTF. In DNA form, the CDR3 reads TGTGCCAGTAGTATGGCAGGGGGCGATTATGGCTACACCTTC.

This sequence joins TRBV30 and TRBJ1-5, with a possible D match to TRBD1 (6 bases). Trimming stripped 2 bases from V and 0 bases from J, with 23 bases between. Germline assignment: CDR1 GTSNPN and CDR2 SVGIG (reference sequence). This CDR3 comprises 19 residues. The CDR3 reads CAWSPVKFWTENSNQPQHF. CDR3 coding DNA: TGTGCCTGGAGTCCAGTAAAATTTTGGACAGAGAATAGCAATCAGCCCCAGCATTTT.

The chain uses TRBV15 and TRBJ2-3; 7 bases fit TRBD1. Germline V gene sequence: CDR1 LNHNV, CDR2 YYDKDF (reference sequence). CDR3 size: 16 residues. The J segment lost 8 bases and the V segment lost 0 bases, leaving 11 bases of the junction unmatched. Here the CDR3 reads CATSREDRDGEGTQYF. The CDR3 DNA reads as TGTGCCACCAGCAGAGAAGACAGGGATGGCGAGGGTACGCAGTATTTT.

The rearrangement joins TRBV27 to TRBJ2-3; 11 nucleotides align to TRBD1. The CDR3 totals 16 residues. The V gene end was trimmed by 3 bases and the J gene end by 2 bases; junction bases not matched to a gene: 4. The germline gives CDR1 MNHEY, CDR2 SMNVEV (reference sequence). CDR3 nucleotides: TGTGCCAGCAGTTTGTTAGGACAGGGGGCCACAGATACGCAGTATTTT. Translation gives CASSLLGQGATDTQYF.